This T cell receptor (beta chain) is drawn from a study of tissue T cells after allogeneic stem cell transplantation. As regards this clone: Here the gene names and germline are mouse. The read is 1 residue too short to cover the CDR3 end, so that end is filled in from the germline J gene.

Libraries were prepared by immunoSEQ multiplex PCR; TCRdb keeps only in-frame clonotypes and omits some of them. This sample has thousands of clones, with roughly three fifths found just once. V shed 0 bases and J 0 bases; nucleotides not matched to a gene: 8. The CDR3 covers 18 residues. Germline V gene data show CDR1 as NSQYPW and CDR2 as LRSPGD (reference sequence). This chain uses TRBV1 with TRBJ2-5, with TRBD2 matching over 8 bases. This receptor was identified in a female BALB/c mouse in good health. The strain's MHC haplotype is H2-d. Sequenced input: gut tissue. The sequenced part of the CDR3 DNA is TGCACCTGCAGTGCAGATCGAGACTGGGGAATTAACCAAGACACCCAGTAC. It encodes CTCSADRDWGINQDTQY. In full, the CDR3 reads CTCSADRDWGINQDTQYF.